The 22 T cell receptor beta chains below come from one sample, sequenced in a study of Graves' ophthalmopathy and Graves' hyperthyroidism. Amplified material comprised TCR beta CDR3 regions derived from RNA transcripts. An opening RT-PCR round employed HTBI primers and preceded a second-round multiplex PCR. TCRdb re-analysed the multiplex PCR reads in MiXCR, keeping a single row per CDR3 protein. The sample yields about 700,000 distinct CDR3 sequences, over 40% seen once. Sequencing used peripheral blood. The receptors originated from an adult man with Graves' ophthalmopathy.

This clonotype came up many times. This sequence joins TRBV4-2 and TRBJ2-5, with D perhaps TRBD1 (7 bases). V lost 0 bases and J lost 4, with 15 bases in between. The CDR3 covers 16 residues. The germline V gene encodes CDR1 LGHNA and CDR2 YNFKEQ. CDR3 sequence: CASSQEEGTAGETQYF. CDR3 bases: TGTGCCAGCAGCCAAGAGGAAGGGACAGCGGGAGAGACCCAGTACTTC.

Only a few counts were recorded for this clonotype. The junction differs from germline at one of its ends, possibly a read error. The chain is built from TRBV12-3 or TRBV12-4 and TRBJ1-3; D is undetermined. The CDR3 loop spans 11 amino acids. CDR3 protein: CTSSPSNTIYF. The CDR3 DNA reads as TGTACCAGCAGCCCCAGCAACACCATATATTTT.

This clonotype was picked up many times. CDR3 DNA sequence: TGTGCCAGCAGCCGAGGGTCTTACTCGAACACTGAAGCTTTCTTT. Protein product: CASSRGSYSNTEAFF. V usage is TRBV11-2 and J usage is TRBJ1-1; D is unclear. CDR1 is SGHAT, CDR2 FQNNGV, per germline. The CDR3 length is 15 residues. V dropped 5 bases and J dropped 1 base, with 14 bases sitting between them. Full variable domain (missing parts from reference TRBV11-2 and TRBJ1-1): EAGVAQSPRYKIIEKRQSVAFWCNPISGHATLYWYQQILGQGPKLLIQFQNNGVVDDSQLPKDRFSAERLKGVDSTLKIQPAKLEDSAVYLCASSRGSYSNTEAFFGQGTRLTVV.

The CDR3 protein is CASSRQGGTDTEAFF. CDR3 DNA: TGTGCCAGCAGCCGACAGGGGGGGACGGACACTGAAGCTTTCTTT. The V call is TRBV7-3, the J call TRBJ1-1, with 9 bases identical to TRBD1. Germline V gene sequence: CDR1 SGHTA, CDR2 FQGTGA. The CDR3 runs to 15 residues. V trimming: 5 bases; J trimming: 3 bases; junction bases outside the gene matches: 7.

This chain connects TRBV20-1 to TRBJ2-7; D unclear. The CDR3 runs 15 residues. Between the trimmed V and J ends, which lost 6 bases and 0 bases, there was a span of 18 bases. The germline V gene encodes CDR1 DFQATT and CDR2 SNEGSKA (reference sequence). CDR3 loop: CSAAVGYRVSYEQYF. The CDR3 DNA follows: TGCAGTGCCGCGGTTGGGTACAGAGTCTCCTACGAGCAGTACTTC.

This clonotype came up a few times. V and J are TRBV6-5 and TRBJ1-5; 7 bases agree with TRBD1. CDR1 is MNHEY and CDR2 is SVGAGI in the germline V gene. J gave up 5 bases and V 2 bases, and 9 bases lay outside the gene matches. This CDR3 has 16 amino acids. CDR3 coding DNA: TGTGCCAGCAGTTACGGAGGGGGCCCGCCGGATCAGCCCCAGCATTTT. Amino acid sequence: CASSYGGGPPDQPQHF.

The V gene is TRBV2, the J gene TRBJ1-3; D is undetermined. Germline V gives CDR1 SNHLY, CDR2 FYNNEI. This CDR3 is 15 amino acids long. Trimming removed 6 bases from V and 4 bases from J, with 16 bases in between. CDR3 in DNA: TGTGCCAGCAGCCAGACTGCGCCGACGGGAAACACCATATATTTT. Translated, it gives CASSQTAPTGNTIYF.

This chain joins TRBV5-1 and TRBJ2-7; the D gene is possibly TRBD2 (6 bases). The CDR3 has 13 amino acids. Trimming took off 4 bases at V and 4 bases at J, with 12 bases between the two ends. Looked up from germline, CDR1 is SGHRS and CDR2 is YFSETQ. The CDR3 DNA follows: TGCGCCAGCAGCGTGCGGGATAAGTACGAGCAGTACTTC. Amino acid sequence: CASSVRDKYEQYF.

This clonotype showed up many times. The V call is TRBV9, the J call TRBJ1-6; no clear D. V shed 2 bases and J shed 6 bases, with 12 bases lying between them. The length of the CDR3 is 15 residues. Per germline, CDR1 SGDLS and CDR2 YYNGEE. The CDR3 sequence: CASSVGMAGNSPLHF. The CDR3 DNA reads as TGTGCCAGCAGCGTTGGCATGGCCGGTAATTCACCCCTCCACTTT.

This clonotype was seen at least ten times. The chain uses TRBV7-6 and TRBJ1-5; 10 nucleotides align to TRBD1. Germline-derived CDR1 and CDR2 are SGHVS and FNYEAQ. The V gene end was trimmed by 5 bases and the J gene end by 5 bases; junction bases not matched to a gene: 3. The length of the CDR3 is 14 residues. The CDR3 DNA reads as TGTGCCAGCAGCCCTGGGACAGGGGATCAGCCCCAGCATTTT. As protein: CASSPGTGDQPQHF.

CDR3 amino acids: CASPFGGTGNTGELFF. The CDR3 nucleotides read TGCGCCAGCCCCTTCGGAGGGACGGGTAACACCGGGGAGCTGTTTTTT. V usage is TRBV10-1 and J usage is TRBJ2-2; tentative D call: TRBD2 (6 bases). Trimming removed 8 bases from V and 2 bases from J, with 18 bases in between. Germline values: CDR1 WNHNN, CDR2 SYGVQD (reference sequence). The CDR3 totals 16 residues.

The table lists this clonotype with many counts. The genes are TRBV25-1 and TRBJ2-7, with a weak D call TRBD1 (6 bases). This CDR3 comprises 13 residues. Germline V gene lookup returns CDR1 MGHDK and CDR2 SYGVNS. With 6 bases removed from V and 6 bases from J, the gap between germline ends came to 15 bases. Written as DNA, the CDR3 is TGTGCCAGCAGCTCCAGGGGTCAAGGCGAGCAGTACTTC. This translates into CASSSRGQGEQYF.

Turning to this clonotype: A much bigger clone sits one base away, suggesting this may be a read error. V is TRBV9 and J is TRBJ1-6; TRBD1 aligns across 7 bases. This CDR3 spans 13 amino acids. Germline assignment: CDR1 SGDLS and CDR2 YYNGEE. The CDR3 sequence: CVSSVEGASPLHF. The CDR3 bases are TGTGTCAGCAGCGTAGAGGGGGCCTCACCCCTCCACTTT.

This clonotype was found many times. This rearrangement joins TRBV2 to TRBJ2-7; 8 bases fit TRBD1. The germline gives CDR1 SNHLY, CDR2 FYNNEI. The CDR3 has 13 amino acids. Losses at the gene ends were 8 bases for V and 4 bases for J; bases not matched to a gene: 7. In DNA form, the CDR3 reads TGTGCCAGCCACAGGGACAGGTCTTACGAGCAGTACTTC. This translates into CASHRDRSYEQYF.

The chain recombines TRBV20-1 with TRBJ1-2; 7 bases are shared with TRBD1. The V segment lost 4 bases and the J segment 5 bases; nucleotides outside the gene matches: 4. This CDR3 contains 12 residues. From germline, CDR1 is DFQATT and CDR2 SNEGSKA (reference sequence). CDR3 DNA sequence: TGCAGTGCTAACCAGGGGGGTTATGGCTACACCTTC. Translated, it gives CSANQGGYGYTF.

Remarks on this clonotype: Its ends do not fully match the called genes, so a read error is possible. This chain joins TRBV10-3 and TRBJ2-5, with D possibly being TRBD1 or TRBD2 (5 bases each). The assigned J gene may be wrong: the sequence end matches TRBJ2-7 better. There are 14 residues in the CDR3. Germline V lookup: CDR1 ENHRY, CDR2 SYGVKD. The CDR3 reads CASSHGAGPYEQYF. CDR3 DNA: TGTGCCAGCAGTCACGGGGCAGGTCCCTACGAGCAGTACTTC.

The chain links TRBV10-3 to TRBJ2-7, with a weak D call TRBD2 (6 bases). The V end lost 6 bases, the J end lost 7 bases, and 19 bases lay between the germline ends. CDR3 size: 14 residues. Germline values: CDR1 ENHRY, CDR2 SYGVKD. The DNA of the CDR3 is TGTGCCATCAGCGTAGACGGGGGTAGGCGGGAGCAGTACTTC. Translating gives CAISVDGGRREQYF.

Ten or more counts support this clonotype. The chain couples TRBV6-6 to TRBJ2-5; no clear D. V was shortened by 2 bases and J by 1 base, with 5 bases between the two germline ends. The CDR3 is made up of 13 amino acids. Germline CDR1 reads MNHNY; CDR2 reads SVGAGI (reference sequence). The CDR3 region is CASSYHTQETQYF. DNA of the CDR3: TGTGCCAGCAGTTACCACACCCAAGAGACCCAGTACTTC.

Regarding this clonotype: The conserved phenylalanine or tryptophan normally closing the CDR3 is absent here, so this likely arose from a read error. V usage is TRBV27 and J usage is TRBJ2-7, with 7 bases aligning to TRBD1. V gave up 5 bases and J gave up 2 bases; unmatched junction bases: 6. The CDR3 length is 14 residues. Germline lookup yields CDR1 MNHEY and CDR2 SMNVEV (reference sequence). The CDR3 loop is CASSPQGQPYEQYC. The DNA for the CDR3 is TGTGCCAGCAGTCCACAGGGGCAACCCTACGAGCAGTACTGC.

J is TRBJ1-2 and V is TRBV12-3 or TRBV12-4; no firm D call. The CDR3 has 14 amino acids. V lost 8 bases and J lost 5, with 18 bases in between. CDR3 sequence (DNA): TGTGCCAGCCTCCGGCGGGCAGAGAAATATGGCTACACCTTC. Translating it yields CASLRRAEKYGYTF.

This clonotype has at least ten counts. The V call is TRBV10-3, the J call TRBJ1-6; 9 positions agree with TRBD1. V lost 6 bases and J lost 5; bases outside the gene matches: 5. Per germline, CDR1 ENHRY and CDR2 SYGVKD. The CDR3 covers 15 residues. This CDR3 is CAISDWDRDNSPLHF. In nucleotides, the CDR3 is TGTGCCATCAGCGACTGGGACAGGGATAATTCACCCCTCCACTTT.

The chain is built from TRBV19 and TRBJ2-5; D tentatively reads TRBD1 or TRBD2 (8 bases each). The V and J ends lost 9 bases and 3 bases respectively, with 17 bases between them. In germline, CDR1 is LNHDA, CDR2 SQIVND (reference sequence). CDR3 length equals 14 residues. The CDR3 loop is CASSLAGQEETQYF. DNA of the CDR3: TGTGCCAGCAGCTTAGCGGGACAGGAAGAGACCCAGTACTTC.